This T cell receptor (beta chain) stems from a study of graft-versus-host responses after intestinal transplantation (dated by TCRdb to the early 2020s). In the study overall: Recipients received multivisceral, liver-intestinal, or isolated intestinal transplants. Every recipient was given anti-thymocyte globulin induction, then maintenance tacrolimus and steroids for approximately 3 years. After intestinal transplantation, graft-versus-host and host-versus-graft alloreactive T cell clones in the graft, circulation and bone marrow were tracked using bulk TCR-beta CDR3 sequencing. Rather than being sequenced by the commercial service, samples from a few later patients were sequenced in-house on an Illumina MiSeq and processed with MiXCR. Alloreactive clones were identified by sequencing pre-transplant mixed lymphocyte reaction products and comparing these products with unstimulated pre-transplant donor and recipient T cells. Donor T cell macrochimerism was defined as a peak of at least 4% donor T cells among recipient peripheral blood mononuclear cells. The cohort enrolled 20 to 30 intestinal transplant recipients, one of whom was a retransplant, and a few patients without pretransplant specimens were excluded.

Turning to this clone: Its recognized antigen is unknown. It has no much larger one-base neighbor in the sample; base qualities were not kept.

Blood samples were collected up to 4 times in the first month after transplant and then at least monthly when available. The trim is 4 bases for V and 7 bases for J, with a gap of 13 bases between the germline ends. Inclusive of the bounding cysteine and phenylalanine, the CDR3 is 13 residues long. Of the read, only the CDR3 DNA is kept; its 39 bases are in frame from base 1. CDR1 and CDR2 were assigned from the germline V gene (reference sequence) as MNHEY and SMNVEV. What the work shows at the level of the full study, not this receptor alone: Peak levels of circulating GvH clones were associated with declines in HvG clones early after transplant. In patients with donor T cell macrochimerism, the allografts had high GvH to HvG T cell clonal ratios. The conclusions were limited by the relatively low number and heterogeneity of the intestinal transplant patients. GvH clones turned up in recipient bone marrow, with some appearing earlier in ileal mucosa or blood, a pattern consistent with an intestinal mucosal origin.

Library creation used the immunoSEQ multiplex PCR assay. Adaptive Biotechnologies carried out high-throughput TCR-beta CDR3 sequencing of genomic DNA for most patients. The study's own analysis went as follows. Adaptive's ImmunoSEQ software was the source of the TCR sequencing data for roughly 19 patients, while three other patients were processed with MiXCR and VDJtools. CDR3 nucleotide sequences shared between donor and recipient were removed because the origin of such sequences could not be assigned. To count as alloreactive, a clone needed at least 2-fold expansion over unstimulated cells and a minimum CFSE-low frequency of 0.002% (template counts) or 0.001% (read counts). Clones were considered mappable if detected in sequenced pre-transplant spleen, lymph node, or MLR CFSE-low populations of the donor or recipient. Cumulative frequency of alloreactive clones was calculated as a percentage of all sequences weighted by copy number. In TCRdb, the immuneACCESS table is reduced to in-frame sequences with V and J assigned. These tables do not hold every clone; where another copy was compared, an unresolved V gene accounts for under half, and the others remain unexplained. From that table come the V and J calls and clone size; the DNA was used to work out D and trimming. The sample table lists over 15,000 clones, roughly 82% of them with a count of one. The leading ten clones occupy 1.5% to 2% of the sample.

The rearranged chain carries TRBV27 and TRBJ1-2; the D segment cannot be called with confidence. The origin of this receptor is a human patient who received an intestinal transplant, so some T cells may come from the graft donor. Sequences were derived from PBMCs, sampled 14 days after transplant. The CDR3 sequence is CASSSVTGTGYTF. The DNA is TGTGCCAGCAGTTCGGTGACCGGAACTGGCTACACCTTC.